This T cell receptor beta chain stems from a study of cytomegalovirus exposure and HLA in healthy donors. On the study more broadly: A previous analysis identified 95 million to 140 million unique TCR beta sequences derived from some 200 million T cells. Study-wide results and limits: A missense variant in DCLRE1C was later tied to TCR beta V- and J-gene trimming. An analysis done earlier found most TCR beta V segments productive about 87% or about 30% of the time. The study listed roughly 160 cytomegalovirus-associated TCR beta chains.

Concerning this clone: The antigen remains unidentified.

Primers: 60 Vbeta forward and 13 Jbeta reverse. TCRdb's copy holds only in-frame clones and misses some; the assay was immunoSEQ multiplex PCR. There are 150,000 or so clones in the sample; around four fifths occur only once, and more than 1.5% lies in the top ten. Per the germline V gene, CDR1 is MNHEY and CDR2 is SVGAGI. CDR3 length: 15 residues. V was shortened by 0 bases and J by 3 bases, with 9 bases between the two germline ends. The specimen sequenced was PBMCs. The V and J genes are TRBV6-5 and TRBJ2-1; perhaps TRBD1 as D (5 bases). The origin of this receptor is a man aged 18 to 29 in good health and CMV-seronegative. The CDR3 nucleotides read TGTGCCAGCAGTTACTCGGACACGGACTACAATGAGCAGTTCTTC. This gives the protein CASSYSDTDYNEQFF.